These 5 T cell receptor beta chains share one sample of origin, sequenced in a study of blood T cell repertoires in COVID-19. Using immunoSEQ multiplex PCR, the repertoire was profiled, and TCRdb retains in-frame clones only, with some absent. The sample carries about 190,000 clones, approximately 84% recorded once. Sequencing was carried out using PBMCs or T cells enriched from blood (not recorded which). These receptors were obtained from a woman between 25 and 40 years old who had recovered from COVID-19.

CDR3 loop: CACRVAGAPREQYF. The CDR3 bases are TGTGCCTGCCGGGTAGCGGGAGCCCCACGCGAGCAGTACTTC. The chain carries TRBV30 and TRBJ2-7, with TRBD2 matching 9 bases. Germline V gene sequence: CDR1 GTSNPN, CDR2 SVGIG (reference sequence). With 6 bases clipped from V and 6 bases from J, the junction kept 12 bases outside the gene matches. CDR3 length: 14 amino acids.

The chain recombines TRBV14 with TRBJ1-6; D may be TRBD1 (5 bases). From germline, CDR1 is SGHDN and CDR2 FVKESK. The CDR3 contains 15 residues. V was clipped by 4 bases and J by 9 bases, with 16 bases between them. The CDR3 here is CASSPWGESGSPLHF. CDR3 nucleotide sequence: TGTGCCAGCAGCCCCTGGGGCGAGTCGGGTTCACCCCTCCACTTT.

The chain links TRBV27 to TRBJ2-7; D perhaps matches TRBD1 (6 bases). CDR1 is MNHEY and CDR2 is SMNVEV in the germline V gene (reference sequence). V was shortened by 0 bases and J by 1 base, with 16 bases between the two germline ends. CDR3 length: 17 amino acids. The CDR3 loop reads CASSLSGNREISYEQYV. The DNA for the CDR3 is TGTGCCAGCAGTTTATCTGGTAACAGGGAAATTTCCTACGAGCAGTACGTC.

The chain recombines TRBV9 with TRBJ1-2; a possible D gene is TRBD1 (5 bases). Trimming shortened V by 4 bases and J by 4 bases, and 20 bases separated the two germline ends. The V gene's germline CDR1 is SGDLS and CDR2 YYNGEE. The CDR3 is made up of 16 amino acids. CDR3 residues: CASSSPRPSGVYGYTF. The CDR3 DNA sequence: TGTGCCAGCAGCTCCCCCCGGCCCTCGGGGGTCTATGGCTACACCTTC.

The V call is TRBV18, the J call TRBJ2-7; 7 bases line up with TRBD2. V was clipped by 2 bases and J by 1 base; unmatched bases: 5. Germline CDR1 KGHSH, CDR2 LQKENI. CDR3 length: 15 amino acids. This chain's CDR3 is CASSPEAGSSYEQYV. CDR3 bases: TGTGCCAGCTCACCAGAAGCGGGGAGTTCCTACGAGCAGTACGTC.